This TCR beta chain was sequenced for a study of CD8 T cells in Susac syndrome. Study-level points and caveats: A relatively small number of individuals underwent TCR sequencing and HLA analysis.

Reverse transcription of about 0.45 to 1 ug RNA was performed with random hexamers. An immunoSEQ multiplex PCR generated amplified TCR beta CDR3 products spanning 54 Vbeta and 13 Jbeta. One entry per CDR3 protein results from TCRdb running MiXCR on the immunoSEQ multiplex PCR reads. This sample has about 300,000 distinct CDR3 sequences, with roughly nine tenths found just once. V shed 9 bases and J shed 6 bases, with 23 bases lying between them. Per the germline V gene, CDR1 is SNHLY and CDR2 is FYNNEI. This CDR3 has 15 residues. A word on this clonotype: Its cognate antigen is unknown.

Bulk CD8+ and CD4+ cells came from magnetic negative isolation; CD8+ TEMRA by FACS. This sequence originates from a human donor with multiple sclerosis. The sample was CD4+ T cells from PBMCs. The J gene is TRBJ1-1, the V gene TRBV2; possible D gene TRBD1, 6 bases. The CDR3 nucleotides are TGTGCCAGTCCTTCCGATCACAGGGACGGGCCTGAAGCTTTCTTT. Translating gives CASPSDHRDGPEAFF.